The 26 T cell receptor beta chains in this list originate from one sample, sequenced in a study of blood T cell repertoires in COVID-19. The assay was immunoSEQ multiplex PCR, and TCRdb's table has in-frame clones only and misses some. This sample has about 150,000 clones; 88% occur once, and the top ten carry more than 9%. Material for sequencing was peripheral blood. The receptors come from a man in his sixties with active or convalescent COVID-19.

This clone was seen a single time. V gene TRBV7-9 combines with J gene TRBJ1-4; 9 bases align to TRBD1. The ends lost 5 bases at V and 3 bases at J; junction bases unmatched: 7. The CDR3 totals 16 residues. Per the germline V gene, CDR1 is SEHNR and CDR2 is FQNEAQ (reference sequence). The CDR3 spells CASSLDRGLANEKLFF. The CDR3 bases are TGTGCCAGCAGCCTGGACAGGGGTCTAGCTAATGAAAAACTGTTTTTT.

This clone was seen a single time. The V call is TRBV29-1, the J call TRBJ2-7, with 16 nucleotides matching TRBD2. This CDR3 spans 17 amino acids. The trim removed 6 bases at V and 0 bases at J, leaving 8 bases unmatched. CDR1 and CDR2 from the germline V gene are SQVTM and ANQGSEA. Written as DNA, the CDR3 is TGCAGCGTCCTGGGACTAGCGGGAGGGATGGGCTCCTACGAGCAGTACTTC. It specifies CSVLGLAGGMGSYEQYF.

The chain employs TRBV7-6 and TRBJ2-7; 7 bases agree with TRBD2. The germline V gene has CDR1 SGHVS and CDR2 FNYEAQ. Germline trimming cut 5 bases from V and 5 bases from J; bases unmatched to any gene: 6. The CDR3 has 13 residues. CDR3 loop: CASSRGDLDEQYF. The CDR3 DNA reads TGTGCCAGCAGCCGGGGGGACTTGGACGAGCAGTACTTC.

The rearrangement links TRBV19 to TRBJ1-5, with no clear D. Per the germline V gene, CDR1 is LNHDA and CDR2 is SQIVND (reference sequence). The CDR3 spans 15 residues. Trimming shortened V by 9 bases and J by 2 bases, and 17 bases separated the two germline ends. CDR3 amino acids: CASLPAGMGNQPQHF. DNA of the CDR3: TGTGCCAGCCTACCGGCGGGCATGGGCAATCAGCCCCAGCATTTT.

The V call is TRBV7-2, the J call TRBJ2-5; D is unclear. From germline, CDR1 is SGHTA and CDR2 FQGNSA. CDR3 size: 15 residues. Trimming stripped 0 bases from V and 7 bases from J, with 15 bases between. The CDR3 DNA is TGTGCCAGCAGCTTAGCCGCAGGTCCGATCGTGACCCAGTACTTC. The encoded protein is CASSLAAGPIVTQYF.

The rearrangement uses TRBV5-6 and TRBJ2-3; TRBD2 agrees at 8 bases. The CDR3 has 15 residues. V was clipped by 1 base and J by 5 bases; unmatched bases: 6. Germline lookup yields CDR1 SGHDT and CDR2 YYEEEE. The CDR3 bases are TGTGCCAGCAGCTTGACGGGAGGGCCGAGAGATACGCAGTATTTT. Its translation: CASSLTGGPRDTQYF.

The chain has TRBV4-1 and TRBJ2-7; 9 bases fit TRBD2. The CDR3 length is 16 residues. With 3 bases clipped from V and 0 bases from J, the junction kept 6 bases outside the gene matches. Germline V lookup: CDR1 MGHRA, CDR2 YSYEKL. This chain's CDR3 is CASSQDASGISYEQYF. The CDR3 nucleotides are TGCGCCAGCAGCCAGGACGCTAGCGGGATCTCCTACGAGCAGTACTTC.

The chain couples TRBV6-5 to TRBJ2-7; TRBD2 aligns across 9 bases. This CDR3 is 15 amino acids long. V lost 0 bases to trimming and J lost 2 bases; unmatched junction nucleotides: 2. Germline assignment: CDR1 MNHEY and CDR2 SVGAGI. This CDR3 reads CASSYSLAGPYEQYF. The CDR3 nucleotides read TGTGCCAGCAGTTACTCGCTAGCGGGGCCCTACGAGCAGTACTTC.

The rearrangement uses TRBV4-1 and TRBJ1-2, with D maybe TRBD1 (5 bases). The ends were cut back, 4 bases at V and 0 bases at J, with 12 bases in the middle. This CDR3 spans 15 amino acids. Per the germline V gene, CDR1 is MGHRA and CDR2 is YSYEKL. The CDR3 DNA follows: TGCGCCAGCAGCCGAACAGGAGAAGCTAACTATGGCTACACCTTC. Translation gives CASSRTGEANYGYTF.

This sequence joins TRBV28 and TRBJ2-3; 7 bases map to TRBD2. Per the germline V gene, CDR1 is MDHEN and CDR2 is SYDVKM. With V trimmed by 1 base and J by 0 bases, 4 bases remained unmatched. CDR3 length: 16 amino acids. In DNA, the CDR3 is TGTGCCAGCAGTTTATCGGCTAGCGGTAGCACAGATACGCAGTATTTT. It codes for CASSLSASGSTDTQYF.

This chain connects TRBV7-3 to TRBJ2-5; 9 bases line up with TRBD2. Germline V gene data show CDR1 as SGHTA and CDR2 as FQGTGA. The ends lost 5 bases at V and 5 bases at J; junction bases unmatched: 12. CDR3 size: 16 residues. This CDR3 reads CASSPSAGGPWETQYF. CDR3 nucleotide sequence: TGTGCCAGCAGCCCATCGGCGGGAGGGCCTTGGGAGACCCAGTACTTC.

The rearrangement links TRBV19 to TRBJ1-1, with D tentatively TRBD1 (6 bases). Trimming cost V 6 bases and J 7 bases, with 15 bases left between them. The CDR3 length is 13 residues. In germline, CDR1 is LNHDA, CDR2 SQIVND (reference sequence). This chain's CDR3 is CASSLGGYGEAFF. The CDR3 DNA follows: TGTGCCAGTAGCCTAGGGGGTTACGGTGAAGCTTTCTTT. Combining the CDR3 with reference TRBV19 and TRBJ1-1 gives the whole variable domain DGGITQSPKYLFRKEGQNVTLSCEQNLNHDAMYWYRQDPGQGLRLIYYSQIVNDFQKGDIAEGYSVSREKKESFPLTVTSAQKNPTAFYLCASSLGGYGEAFFGQGTRLTVV.

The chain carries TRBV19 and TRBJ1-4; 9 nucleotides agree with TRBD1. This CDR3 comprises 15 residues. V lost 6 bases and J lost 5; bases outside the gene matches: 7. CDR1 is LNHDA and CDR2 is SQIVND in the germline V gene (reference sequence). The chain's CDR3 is CASSPNRGRNEKLFF. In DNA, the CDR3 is TGTGCCAGTAGCCCTAACAGGGGGCGAAATGAAAAACTGTTTTTT.

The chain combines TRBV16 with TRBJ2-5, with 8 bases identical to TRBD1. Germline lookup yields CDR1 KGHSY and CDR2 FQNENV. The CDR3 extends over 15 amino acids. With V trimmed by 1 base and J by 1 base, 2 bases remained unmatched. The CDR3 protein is CASSQYGQGQETQYF. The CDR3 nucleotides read TGTGCCAGCAGCCAATATGGACAGGGCCAAGAGACCCAGTACTTC.

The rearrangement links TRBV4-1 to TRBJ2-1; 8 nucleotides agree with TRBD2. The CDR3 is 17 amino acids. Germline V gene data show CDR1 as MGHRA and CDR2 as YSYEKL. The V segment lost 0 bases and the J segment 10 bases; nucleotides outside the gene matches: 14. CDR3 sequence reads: CASSQESTSGRPQEQFF. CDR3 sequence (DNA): TGCGCCAGCAGCCAAGAGTCTACGAGCGGGAGACCACAAGAGCAGTTCTTC.

The CDR3: CASSHGQVAFF. CDR3 DNA: TGTGCCAGCTCACACGGACAAGTAGCTTTCTTT. The rearrangement links TRBV18 to TRBJ1-1; D might be TRBD1 (5 bases). The germline gives CDR1 KGHSH, CDR2 LQKENI. Trimming pared 4 bases from V and 10 bases from J, leaving 10 bases between. The CDR3 length is 11 residues.

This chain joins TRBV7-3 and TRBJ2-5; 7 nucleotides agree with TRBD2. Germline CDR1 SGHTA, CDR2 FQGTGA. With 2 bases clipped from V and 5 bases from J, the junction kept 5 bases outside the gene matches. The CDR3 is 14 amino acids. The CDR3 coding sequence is TGTGCCAGCAGCTTATGGGCGGGAGCGGAGACCCAGTACTTC. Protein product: CASSLWAGAETQYF.

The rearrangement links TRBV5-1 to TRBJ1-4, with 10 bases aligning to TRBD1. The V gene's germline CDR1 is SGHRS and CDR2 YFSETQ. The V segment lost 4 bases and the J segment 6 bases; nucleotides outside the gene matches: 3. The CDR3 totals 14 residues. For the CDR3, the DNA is TGCGCCAGCAGCGGCGGGACAGGGGATGAAAAACTGTTTTTT. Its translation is CASSGGTGDEKLFF.

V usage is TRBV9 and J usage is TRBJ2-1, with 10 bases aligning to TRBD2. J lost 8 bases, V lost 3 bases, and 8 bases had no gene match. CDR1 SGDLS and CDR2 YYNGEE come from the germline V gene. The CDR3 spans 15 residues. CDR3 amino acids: CASSDSGRREDEQFF. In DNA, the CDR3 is TGTGCCAGCAGCGATAGCGGGAGGAGGGAGGATGAGCAGTTCTTC.

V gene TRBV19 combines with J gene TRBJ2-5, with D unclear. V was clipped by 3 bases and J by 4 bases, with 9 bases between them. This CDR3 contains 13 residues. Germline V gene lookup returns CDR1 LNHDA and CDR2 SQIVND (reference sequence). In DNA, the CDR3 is TGTGCCAGTAGTATTTGGGCAAGAGAGACCCAGTACTTC. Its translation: CASSIWARETQYF. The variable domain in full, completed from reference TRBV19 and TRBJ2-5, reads DGGITQSPKYLFRKEGQNVTLSCEQNLNHDAMYWYRQDPGQGLRLIYYSQIVNDFQKGDIAEGYSVSREKKESFPLTVTSAQKNPTAFYLCASSIWARETQYFGPGTRLLVL.

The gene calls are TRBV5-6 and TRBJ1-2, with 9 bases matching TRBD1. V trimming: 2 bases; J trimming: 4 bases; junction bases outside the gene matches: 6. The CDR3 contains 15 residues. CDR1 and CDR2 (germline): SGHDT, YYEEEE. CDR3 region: CASSFAGTGSYGYTF. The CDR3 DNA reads TGTGCCAGCAGCTTCGCCGGGACAGGGTCCTATGGCTACACCTTC.

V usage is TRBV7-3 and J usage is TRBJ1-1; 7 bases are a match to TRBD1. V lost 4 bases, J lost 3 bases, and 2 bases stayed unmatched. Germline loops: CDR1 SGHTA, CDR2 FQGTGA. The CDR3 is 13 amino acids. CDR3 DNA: TGTGCCAGCAGCTCGACAGGGTACACTGAAGCTTTCTTT. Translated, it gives CASSSTGYTEAFF.

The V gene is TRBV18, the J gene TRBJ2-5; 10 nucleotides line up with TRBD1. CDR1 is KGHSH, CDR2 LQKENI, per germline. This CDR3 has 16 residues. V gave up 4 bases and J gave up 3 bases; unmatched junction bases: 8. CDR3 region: CASSLNAGTGEETQYF. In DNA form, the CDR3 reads TGTGCCAGCTCACTAAACGCCGGGACAGGGGAAGAGACCCAGTACTTC.

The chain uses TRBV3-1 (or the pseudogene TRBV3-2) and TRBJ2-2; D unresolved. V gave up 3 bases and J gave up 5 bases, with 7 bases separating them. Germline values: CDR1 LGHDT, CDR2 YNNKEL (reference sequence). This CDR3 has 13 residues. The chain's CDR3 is CASSQTTTGELFF. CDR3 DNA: TGTGCCAGCAGCCAGACAACGACCGGGGAGCTGTTTTTT.

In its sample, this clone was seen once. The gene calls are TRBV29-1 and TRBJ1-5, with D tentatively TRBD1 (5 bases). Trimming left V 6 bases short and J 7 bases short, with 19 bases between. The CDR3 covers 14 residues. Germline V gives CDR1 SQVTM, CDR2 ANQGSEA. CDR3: CSVRIGAVGQPQHF. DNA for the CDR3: TGCAGCGTCCGTATAGGGGCAGTGGGCCAGCCCCAGCATTTT.

CDR3 region: CASSLSQGAIYGYTF. The CDR3 DNA reads as TGTGCCAGCAGTTTATCGCAGGGGGCGATCTATGGCTACACCTTC. The V call is TRBV28, the J call TRBJ1-2; 8 bases line up with TRBD1. There are 15 residues in the CDR3. Germline lookup yields CDR1 MDHEN and CDR2 SYDVKM. With 1 base clipped from V and 4 bases from J, the junction kept 5 bases outside the gene matches.